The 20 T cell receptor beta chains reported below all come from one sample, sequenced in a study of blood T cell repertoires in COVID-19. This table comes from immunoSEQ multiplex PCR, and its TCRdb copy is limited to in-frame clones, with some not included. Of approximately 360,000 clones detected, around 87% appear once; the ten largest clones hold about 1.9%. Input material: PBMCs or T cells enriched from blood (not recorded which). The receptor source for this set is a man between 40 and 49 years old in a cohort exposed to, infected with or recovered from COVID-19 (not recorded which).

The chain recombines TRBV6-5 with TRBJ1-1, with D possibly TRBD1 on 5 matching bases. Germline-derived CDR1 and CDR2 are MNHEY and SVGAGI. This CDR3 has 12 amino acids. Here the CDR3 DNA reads TGTGCTCCGCAGGGAAGGGGCACTGAAGCTTTCTTT. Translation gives CAPQGRGTEAFF.

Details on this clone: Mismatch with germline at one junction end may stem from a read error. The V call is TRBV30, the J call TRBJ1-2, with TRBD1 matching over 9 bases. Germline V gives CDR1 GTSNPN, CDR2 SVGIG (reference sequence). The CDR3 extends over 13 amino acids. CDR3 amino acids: CAWSVQAGTGLRF. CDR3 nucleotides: TGTGCCTGGAGTGTACAGGCCGGGACAGGGCTCCGATTC. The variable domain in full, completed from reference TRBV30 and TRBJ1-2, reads SQTIHQWPATLVQPVGSPLSLECTVEGTSNPNLYWYRQAAGRGLQLLFYSVGIGQISSEVPQNLSASRPQDRQFILSSKKLLLSDSGFYLCAWSVQAGTGLRFGSGTRLTVV.

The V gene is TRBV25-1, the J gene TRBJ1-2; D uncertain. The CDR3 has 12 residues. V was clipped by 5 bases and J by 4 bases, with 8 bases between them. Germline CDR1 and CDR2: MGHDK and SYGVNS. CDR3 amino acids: CASSRTPYGYTF. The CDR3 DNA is TGTGCCAGCAGTCGAACTCCCTATGGCTACACCTTC.

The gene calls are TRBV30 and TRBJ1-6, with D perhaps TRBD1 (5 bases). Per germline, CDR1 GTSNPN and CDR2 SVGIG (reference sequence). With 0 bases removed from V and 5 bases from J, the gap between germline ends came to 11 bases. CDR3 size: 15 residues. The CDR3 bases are TGTGCCTGGAGTGTTAAGGGGTTGAATAATTCACCCCTCCACTTT. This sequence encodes CAWSVKGLNNSPLHF.

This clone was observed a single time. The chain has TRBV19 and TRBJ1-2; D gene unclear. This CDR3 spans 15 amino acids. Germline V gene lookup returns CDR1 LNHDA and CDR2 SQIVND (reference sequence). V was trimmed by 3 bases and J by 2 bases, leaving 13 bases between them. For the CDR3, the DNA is TGTGCCAGTAGTATTGACTTTGGCGGGAACTATGGCTACACCTTC. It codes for CASSIDFGGNYGYTF.

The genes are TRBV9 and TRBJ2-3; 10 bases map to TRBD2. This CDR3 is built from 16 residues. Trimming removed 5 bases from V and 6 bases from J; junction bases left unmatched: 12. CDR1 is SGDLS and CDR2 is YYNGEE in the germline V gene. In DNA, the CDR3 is TGTGCCAGCAGAGGACCGGGACTAGCGCTTGACGATACGCAGTATTTT. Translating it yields CASRGPGLALDDTQYF.

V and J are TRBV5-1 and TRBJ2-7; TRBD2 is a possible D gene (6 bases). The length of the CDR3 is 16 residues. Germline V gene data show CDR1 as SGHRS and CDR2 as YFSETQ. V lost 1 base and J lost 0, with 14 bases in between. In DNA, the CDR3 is TGCGCCAGCAGCTTGTACGCGCTAGCGAACTCCTACGAGCAGTACTTC. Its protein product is CASSLYALANSYEQYF.

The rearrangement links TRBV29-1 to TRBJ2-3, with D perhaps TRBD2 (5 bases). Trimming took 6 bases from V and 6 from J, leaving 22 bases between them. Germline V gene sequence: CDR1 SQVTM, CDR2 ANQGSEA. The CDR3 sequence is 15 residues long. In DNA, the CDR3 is TGCAGCGTCCCGCGGGCCCGGAAAATCGGGGATACGCAGTATTTT. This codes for CSVPRARKIGDTQYF.

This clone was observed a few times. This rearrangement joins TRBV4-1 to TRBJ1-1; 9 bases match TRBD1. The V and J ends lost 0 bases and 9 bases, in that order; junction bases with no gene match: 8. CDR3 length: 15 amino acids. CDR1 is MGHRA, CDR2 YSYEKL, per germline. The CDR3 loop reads CASSQEGQGLRKAFF. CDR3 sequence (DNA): TGCGCCAGCAGCCAAGAAGGACAGGGGCTACGGAAAGCTTTCTTT.

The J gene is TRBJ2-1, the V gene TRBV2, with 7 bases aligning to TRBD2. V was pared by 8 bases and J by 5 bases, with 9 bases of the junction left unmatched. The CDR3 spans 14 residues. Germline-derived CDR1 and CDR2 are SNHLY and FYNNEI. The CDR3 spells CASGAGVRNNEQFF. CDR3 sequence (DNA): TGTGCCAGCGGCGCGGGAGTGCGAAACAATGAGCAGTTCTTC.

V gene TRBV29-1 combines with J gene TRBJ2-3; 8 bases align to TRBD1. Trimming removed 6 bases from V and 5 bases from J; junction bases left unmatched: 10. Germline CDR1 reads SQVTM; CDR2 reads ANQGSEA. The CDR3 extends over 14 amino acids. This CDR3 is CSVAIGQGQDTQYF. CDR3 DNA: TGCAGCGTGGCTATTGGACAGGGACAAGATACGCAGTATTTT.

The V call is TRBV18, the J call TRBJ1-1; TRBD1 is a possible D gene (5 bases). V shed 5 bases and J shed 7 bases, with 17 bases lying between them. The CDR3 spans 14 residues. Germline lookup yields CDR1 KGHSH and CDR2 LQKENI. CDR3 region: CASSKGPRGDEAFF. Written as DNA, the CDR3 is TGTGCCAGCTCAAAAGGCCCACGGGGGGATGAAGCTTTCTTT.

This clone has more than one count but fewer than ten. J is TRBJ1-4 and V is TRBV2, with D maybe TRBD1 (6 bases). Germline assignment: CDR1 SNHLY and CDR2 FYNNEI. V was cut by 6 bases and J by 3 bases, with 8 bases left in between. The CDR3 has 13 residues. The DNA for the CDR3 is TGTGCCAGCAGAGGACAGCCTAATGAAAAACTGTTTTTT. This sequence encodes CASRGQPNEKLFF.

The CDR3 DNA is TGTGCCAGCAGCTTCGGGGACAGGGGAAACACCATATATTTT. This encodes CASSFGDRGNTIYF. This chain connects TRBV9 to TRBJ1-3, with 8 positions matching TRBD1. This CDR3 comprises 14 residues. Trimming cost V 4 bases and J 4 bases; bases outside gene matches: 4. The germline CDR1 and CDR2 sequences are SGDLS and YYNGEE.

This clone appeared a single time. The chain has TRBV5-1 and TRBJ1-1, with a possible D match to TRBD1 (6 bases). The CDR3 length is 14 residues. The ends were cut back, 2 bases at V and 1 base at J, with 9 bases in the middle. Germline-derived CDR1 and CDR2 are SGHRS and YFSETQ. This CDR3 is CASSFRRGNTEAFF. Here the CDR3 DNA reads TGCGCCAGCAGCTTCCGCAGGGGGAACACTGAAGCTTTCTTT.

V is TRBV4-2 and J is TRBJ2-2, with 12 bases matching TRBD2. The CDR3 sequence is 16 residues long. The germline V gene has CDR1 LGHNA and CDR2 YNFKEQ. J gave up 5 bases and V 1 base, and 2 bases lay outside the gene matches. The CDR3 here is CASSQGLAGGTGELFF. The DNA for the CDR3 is TGTGCCAGCAGCCAAGGGCTAGCGGGAGGGACCGGGGAGCTGTTTTTT.

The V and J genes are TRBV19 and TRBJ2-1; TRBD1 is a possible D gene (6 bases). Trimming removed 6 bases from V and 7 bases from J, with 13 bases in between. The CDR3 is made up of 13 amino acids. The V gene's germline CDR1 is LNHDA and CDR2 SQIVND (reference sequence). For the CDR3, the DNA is TGTGCCAGTAGGAACAGGGTATTGAATGAGCAGTTCTTC. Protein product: CASRNRVLNEQFF.

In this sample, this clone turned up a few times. CDR3 DNA: TGTGCCACCAGTGATTCCGACAGGTCAGTTGGCTACACCTTC. This gives the protein CATSDSDRSVGYTF. The chain recombines TRBV24-1 with TRBJ1-2; D is possibly TRBD1 (6 bases). This CDR3 is 14 amino acids long. The germline gives CDR1 KGHDR, CDR2 SFDVKD. V lost 2 bases to trimming and J lost 7 bases, with 13 bases between them.

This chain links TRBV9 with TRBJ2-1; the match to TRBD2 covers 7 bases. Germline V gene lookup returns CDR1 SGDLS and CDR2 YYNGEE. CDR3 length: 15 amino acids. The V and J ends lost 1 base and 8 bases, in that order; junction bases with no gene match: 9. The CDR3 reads CASSVFGGSGDEQFF. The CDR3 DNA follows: TGTGCCAGCAGCGTATTTGGGGGGAGCGGGGATGAGCAGTTCTTC.

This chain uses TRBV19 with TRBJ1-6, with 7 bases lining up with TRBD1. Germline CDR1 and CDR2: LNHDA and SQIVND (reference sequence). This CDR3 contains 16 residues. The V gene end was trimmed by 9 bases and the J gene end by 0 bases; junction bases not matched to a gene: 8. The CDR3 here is CASADRFSSYNSPLHF. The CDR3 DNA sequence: TGTGCCAGCGCGGACAGGTTTAGCTCCTATAATTCACCCCTCCACTTT.